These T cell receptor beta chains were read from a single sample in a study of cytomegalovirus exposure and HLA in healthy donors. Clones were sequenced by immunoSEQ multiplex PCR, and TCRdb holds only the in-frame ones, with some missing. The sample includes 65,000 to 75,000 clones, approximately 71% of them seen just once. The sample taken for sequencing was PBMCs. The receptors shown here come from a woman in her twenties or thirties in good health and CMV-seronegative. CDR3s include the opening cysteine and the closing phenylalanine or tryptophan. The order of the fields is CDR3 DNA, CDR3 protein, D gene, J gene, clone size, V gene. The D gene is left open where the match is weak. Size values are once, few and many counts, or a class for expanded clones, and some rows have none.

TGCGCCAGCAGCCAAGTTTTAGGGGGTGATCAGCCCCAGCATTTT CASSQVLGGDQPQHF - TRBJ1-5 few TRBV4-1
TGTGCCAGCAGCTGGGGACAGGGGGAAACTGAAGCTTTCTTT CASSWGQGETEAFF TRBD1 TRBJ1-1 once TRBV7-9
TGTGCCAGCAGTTACTCCCAGTCCACAGATACGCAGTATTTT CASSYSQSTDTQYF - TRBJ2-3 - TRBV6-5
TGTGCCAGCAGTGGGGACACCCTAGGGGGCAAAAACATTCAGTACTTC CASSGDTLGGKNIQYF - TRBJ2-4 - TRBV2
TGTGCCAGCAGTTACTCGGGCAGTAATGGTTCACCCCTCCACTTT CASSYSGSNGSPLHF - TRBJ1-6 - TRBV6-6
TGTGCCAGTAGTACCAGGGGGCGAACTGAAGCTTTCTTT CASSTRGRTEAFF TRBD1 TRBJ1-1 - TRBV19
TGTGCCAGCAGCTTGAGGGCAGGGGGCTCCTACTATGGCTACACCTTC CASSLRAGGSYYGYTF TRBD1 TRBJ1-2 - TRBV5-6
TGTGCCAGTAGTATACAGGGCCATCAGCCCCAGCATTTT CASSIQGHQPQHF - TRBJ1-5 - TRBV19
TGTGCCAGCAGGATTGTATTTCAAAGGGACTGGGCAGATACGCAGTATTTT CASRIVFQRDWADTQYF - TRBJ2-3 few TRBV5-5
TGTGCCAGCAGCCGAGGAGGGTCCGACACTGAAGCTTTCTTT CASSRGGSDTEAFF - TRBJ1-1 - TRBV5-8
TGTGCCAGCAGCATAGGGACAGGGAGGGGGCAGCCCCAGCATTTT CASSIGTGRGQPQHF TRBD1 TRBJ1-5 - TRBV6-1
TGTGCCAGCGGGGGACTAGCGAATGCATACAATGAGCAGTTCTTC CASGGLANAYNEQFF TRBD2 TRBJ2-1 - TRBV27
TGTGCCAGCAGGCAGGCTGATTATGAAAAACTGTTTTTT CASRQADYEKLFF - TRBJ1-4 once TRBV28
TGTGCCAGCAGCAACCGGGACAGGGAGGAGACCCAGTACTTC CASSNRDREETQYF - TRBJ2-5 once TRBV21-1
TGTGCCAGTAGTCCCCGGACGGAGGGAGGCTACACCTTC CASSPRTEGGYTF - TRBJ1-2 - TRBV19
TGTGCCAGCAGCTTATATGGGACAGGGGACTACGAGCAGTACTTC CASSLYGTGDYEQYF TRBD1 TRBJ2-7 - TRBV11-3
TGTGCCACCTCATTGGGGACAGGGGTCACTGAAGCTTTCTTT CATSLGTGVTEAFF TRBD1 TRBJ1-1 - TRBV6-5
TGCGCCAGCAGCTCCGACAGATCCGGCGTTATGTCCTTC CASSSDRSGVMSF - TRBJ1-2 - TRBV5-1
TGTGCCAGCTTAGGAAGGGGCCGGAGGAACACTGAAGCTTTCTTT CASLGRGRRNTEAFF - TRBJ1-1 few TRBV6-6
TGCGCCAGCAGACCGGCGGGGGAAGCCTACGAGCAGTACTTC CASRPAGEAYEQYF TRBD2 TRBJ2-7 - TRBV5-1
TGTGCCAGCAGAGCCGGGACAGGCCCCCCTGGGGCCAACGTCCTGACTTTC CASRAGTGPPGANVLTF TRBD1 TRBJ2-6 once TRBV5-4
TGTGCCAGCAGCTGGGCACAGGGAGCGGGCACAGATACGCAGTATTTT CASSWAQGAGTDTQYF - TRBJ2-3 once TRBV5-6
TGTGCCAGCAGTGAAGCGCTTGGCAGGGGAGAAGAGACCCAGTACTTC CASSEALGRGEETQYF - TRBJ2-5 - TRBV2
TGTGCCACCAGCAGAACCGACAGGGGGCGTTTGAACACTGAAGCTTTCTTT CATSRTDRGRLNTEAFF TRBD1 TRBJ1-1 once TRBV15
TGTGCCAGCAGTTTCCCCGACAGGGAAAAACTGTTTTTT CASSFPDREKLFF - TRBJ1-4 once TRBV28
TGTGCCAGTAGTTCTAGCACTGCCTACAATGAGCAGTTCTTC CASSSSTAYNEQFF - TRBJ2-1 few TRBV19
TGTGCCTGGAGTTCGGGGAATGAGCAGTTCTTC CAWSSGNEQFF - TRBJ2-1 - TRBV30
TGTGCCAGCACCCACAGATATACGGGGGGTTGGTTCTTC CASTHRYTGGWFF TRBD2 TRBJ2-1 few TRBV6-5
TGCGCCAGCAGCTTGGAAATCGGCTACGAGCAGTACTTC CASSLEIGYEQYF - TRBJ2-7 - TRBV5-1
TGTGCCACCAGCGGGACAGATATGCAGACCCAGTACTTC CATSGTDMQTQYF TRBD1 TRBJ2-5 once TRBV15
TGTGCCAGCAGCTTATTGGTGAAACAGGGTGACAATCAGCCCCAGCATTTT CASSLLVKQGDNQPQHF - TRBJ1-5 - TRBV7-8
TGTGCCATCAGACCGGGACAGGACTACGAGCAGTACTTC CAIRPGQDYEQYF TRBD1 TRBJ2-7 - TRBV10-3
TGTGCCAGCAGCTTAGATCTCGCGGGGGGGATAGATACGCAGTATTTT CASSLDLAGGIDTQYF TRBD2 TRBJ2-3 - TRBV7-9
TGTGCCAGCAGCTTACAGGGGGGTCGCGAGCAGTACTTC CASSLQGGREQYF - TRBJ2-7 - TRBV7-3
TGTGCCAGCAGTCAACAAAGCGGGGGGGCCCGGGAGACCCAGTACTTC CASSQQSGGARETQYF TRBD2 TRBJ2-5 - TRBV28
TGTGCCAGTAGTCCTGGAGCTAGCACAGATACGCAGTATTTT CASSPGASTDTQYF - TRBJ2-3 - TRBV19
TGTGCCAGCAGTTTGGGACAGGGGGTCTACGAGCAGTACTTC CASSLGQGVYEQYF TRBD1 TRBJ2-7 few TRBV6-1
TGTGCCAGTAGCAGCGCAGGGGGCACCTACGAGCAGTACTTC CASSSAGGTYEQYF TRBD1 TRBJ2-7 - TRBV19
TGTGCCAGCAGCGTAGGAACAGGGACTGAAGCTTTCTTT CASSVGTGTEAFF - TRBJ1-1 - TRBV9
TGTGCCAGCAGCGGGGGGATGTCCTACAATGAGCAGTTCTTC CASSGGMSYNEQFF - TRBJ2-1 - TRBV7-9
TGTGCCAGCACAAGCCCCGGGACAGGGCGGCAGCCCCAGCATTTT CASTSPGTGRQPQHF TRBD1 TRBJ1-5 - TRBV19
TGTGCCAGCAGCCTGAGAACCTCCTACGAGCAGTACTTC CASSLRTSYEQYF - TRBJ2-7 - TRBV7-2
TGTGCCAGCAGCCAAGATTATTGGACTAGCGGGGCGGATACGCAGTATTTT CASSQDYWTSGADTQYF TRBD2 TRBJ2-3 - TRBV4-2
TGTGCCAGCTCACCAGTTCAGTCAGGGGTCTATGGCTACACCTTC CASSPVQSGVYGYTF - TRBJ1-2 once TRBV18
TGTGCCTCGGGAGGGGGGGGCCACGAGCAGTACTTC CASGGGGHEQYF TRBD2 TRBJ2-7 - TRBV19
TGTGCCAGCAGCCTGCGACAGGGGGCGATTGGCTACACCTTC CASSLRQGAIGYTF TRBD1 TRBJ1-2 - TRBV11-3
TGTGCCAGCAGCTTGGGACAGGGGGCAACAGATACGCAGTATTTT CASSLGQGATDTQYF TRBD1 TRBJ2-3 - TRBV5-4
TGTGCCAGCAGCTTTCAGGGACACCTCCAAGAGACCCAGTACTTC CASSFQGHLQETQYF - TRBJ2-5 - TRBV11-2
TGTGCCAGCAGCATTACTAGCGGGGGGGCCGGGTTCTTC CASSITSGGAGFF TRBD2 TRBJ2-1 few TRBV7-2
TGTGCCTGGAGTGGGGACAGGGCCAAGGGTGAAAAACTGTTTTTT CAWSGDRAKGEKLFF TRBD1 TRBJ1-4 - TRBV30
TGTGCCAGCAGCATTTACACATCTCCGGGGGGAAACACCATATATTTT CASSIYTSPGGNTIYF - TRBJ1-3 - TRBV7-9
TGTGCCAGCAGCTTGGGGGCAGGTTTATTATACGAGCAGTACTTC CASSLGAGLLYEQYF - TRBJ2-7 - TRBV5-6
TGCGCCAGCAGCCCTCTAGCGGGGGTTAGCTCCTACGAGCAGTACTTC CASSPLAGVSSYEQYF TRBD2 TRBJ2-7 - TRBV5-1
TGTGCCAGCAGTGGGGGCAGGGGGCTCGGCTACACCTTC CASSGGRGLGYTF TRBD1 TRBJ1-2 few TRBV2
TGTGCCAGCACCCGGGACACGGTTGGGACCCAGTACTTC CASTRDTVGTQYF - TRBJ2-5 few TRBV6-5